The 17 T cell receptor beta chains in this list originate from one sample, sequenced in a study of control samples from healthy donors and cancer patients. Method: immunoSEQ multiplex PCR; TCRdb's copy keeps in-frame clones and lacks some. The data contain about 220,000 clones, 85% to 95% of them singletons. Sequences were obtained from blood. These receptors all come from a man in his forties or fifties in good health.

The count of this clone is one. This CDR3 is CASGLNSGELFF. In nucleotides, the CDR3 is TGTGCTAGTGGTTTGAATTCCGGGGAGCTGTTTTTT. The rearrangement joins TRBV12-5 to TRBJ2-2; D not resolved. The germline CDR1 and CDR2 sequences are LGHNT and FRNRAP. V was pared by 2 bases and J by 6 bases, with 4 bases between. The CDR3 length is 12 residues.

This clone was recorded once. This chain connects TRBV5-4 to TRBJ2-1; 8 bases are a match to TRBD2. This CDR3 contains 15 residues. J gave up 3 bases and V 0 bases, and 2 bases lay outside the gene matches. Germline CDR1 SGHNT, CDR2 YYREEE (reference sequence). As DNA, the CDR3 is TGTGCCAGCAGCTTGGGGACTAGCAGCTACAATGAGCAGTTCTTC. Its protein is CASSLGTSSYNEQFF.

The chain is built from TRBV7-2 and TRBJ2-1, with 7 bases lining up with TRBD2. This CDR3 spans 16 amino acids. V lost 5 bases and J lost 7; bases outside the gene matches: 14. Germline assignment: CDR1 SGHTA and CDR2 FQGNSA. Here the CDR3 reads CASSRPGGGNPNEQFF. As DNA, the CDR3 is TGTGCCAGCAGCCGCCCGGGCGGGGGTAACCCAAATGAGCAGTTCTTC. The full variable domain, its missing parts supplied by reference TRBV7-2 and TRBJ2-1, is GAGVSQSPSNKVTEKGKDVELRCDPISGHTALYWYRQSLGQGLEFLIYFQGNSAPDKSGLPSDRFSAERTGGSVSTLTIQRTQQEDSAVYLCASSRPGGGNPNEQFFGPGTRLTVL.

The V and J genes are TRBV7-9 and TRBJ2-3, with unresolved D. The CDR3 runs to 12 residues. V was trimmed by 0 bases and J by 8 bases, leaving 6 bases between them. Germline lookup yields CDR1 SEHNR and CDR2 FQNEAQ (reference sequence). CDR3 nucleotide sequence: TGTGCCAGCAGCTTAGCGGTGGGTACGCAGTATTTT. Its translation: CASSLAVGTQYF.

About this clone itself: The junction departs from germline at one end; a sequencing error may be responsible. This chain links TRBV11-2 with TRBJ2-7; D call uncertain. This CDR3 comprises 14 residues. Germline V gene sequence: CDR1 SGHAT, CDR2 FQNNGV. The CDR3 nucleotides read TGTGCCGGCAGCTTAGACCTCCGCTCCTACGAGCAGTACTTC. Translating it yields CAGSLDLRSYEQYF.

The V gene is TRBV4-3, the J gene TRBJ2-5; 7 bases line up with TRBD2. J gave up 2 bases and V 0 bases, and 12 bases lay outside the gene matches. Germline V CDR1 and CDR2: LGHNA, YSLEER. The CDR3 spans 18 residues. The CDR3 loop is CASSQDLIWGGSQETQYF. The CDR3 coding sequence is TGCGCCAGCAGCCAAGACCTTATATGGGGGGGGAGTCAAGAGACCCAGTACTTC.

The chain couples TRBV7-9 to TRBJ1-2, with D unclear. Trimming shortened V by 2 bases and J by 0 bases, and 16 bases separated the two germline ends. The CDR3 has 17 residues. Germline V CDR1 and CDR2: SEHNR, FQNEAQ (reference sequence). CDR3 amino acids: CASSLRSEASTNYGYTF. The CDR3 DNA is TGTGCCAGCAGCTTAAGAAGCGAGGCCAGCACTAACTATGGCTACACCTTC.

The chain recombines TRBV6-2 or TRBV6-3 with TRBJ2-1; a weak D match, TRBD2 (5 bases). This CDR3 region has 15 residues. Germline CDR1 is MNHEY and CDR2 is SVGEGT. V was trimmed by 2 bases and J by 0 bases, leaving 8 bases between them. CDR3: CASSYEGISYNEQFF. CDR3 sequence (DNA): TGTGCCAGCAGTTACGAGGGAATCTCCTACAATGAGCAGTTCTTC.

This sequence joins TRBV14 and TRBJ2-6; D gene ambiguous. The CDR3 is made up of 14 amino acids. Trimming took off 6 bases at V and 0 bases at J, with 6 bases between the two ends. Looked up from germline, CDR1 is SGHDN and CDR2 is FVKESK. The CDR3 DNA is TGTGCCAGCAGTCCGAGCTCTGGGGCCAACGTCCTGACTTTC. The encoded protein is CASSPSSGANVLTF.

The chain joins TRBV7-8 to TRBJ1-5; no firm D call. The V end lost 3 bases, the J end lost 1 base, and 4 bases lay between the germline ends. Germline CDR1 and CDR2: SGHVS and FQNEAQ. CDR3 length: 13 amino acids. CDR3 nucleotides: TGTGCCAGCAGCTTTGGGAGCAATCAGCCCCAGCATTTT. This translates into CASSFGSNQPQHF.

The chain uses TRBV6-5 and TRBJ1-1; TRBD1 matches 10 bases. The CDR3 has 14 residues. With V trimmed by 7 bases and J by 11 bases, 13 bases remained unmatched. Per germline, CDR1 MNHEY and CDR2 SVGAGI. The CDR3 loop is CASIQTRDRGEAFF. The CDR3 nucleotides are TGTGCCAGCATACAGACCCGGGACAGGGGTGAGGCTTTCTTT.

The chain links TRBV2 to TRBJ1-5; 11 bases are a match to TRBD1. The CDR3 contains 18 residues. J lost 0 bases, V lost 5 bases, and 9 bases had no gene match. From germline, CDR1 is SNHLY and CDR2 FYNNEI. CDR3 nucleotides: TGTGCCAGCAGTCCACGGACAGGGGGCATCGGTAGCAATCAGCCCCAGCATTTT. This sequence encodes CASSPRTGGIGSNQPQHF.

This rearrangement joins TRBV11-2 to TRBJ1-4, with unresolved D. Germline CDR1 reads SGHAT; CDR2 reads FQNNGV. The CDR3 runs 16 residues. The V end was cut by 5 bases, the J end by 1 base, with 14 bases between. In DNA, the CDR3 is TGTGCCAGCAGCCCACGAGGGCAAGGAACTAATGAAAAACTGTTTTTT. Translated, it gives CASSPRGQGTNEKLFF.

The rearrangement joins TRBV28 to TRBJ2-2, with D unclear. V was trimmed by 2 bases and J by 7 bases, leaving 5 bases between them. This CDR3 region has 12 residues. CDR1 is MDHEN and CDR2 is SYDVKM in the germline V gene. The chain's CDR3 is CASSLTGGELFF. The CDR3 bases are TGTGCCAGCAGTTTAACGGGCGGGGAGCTGTTTTTT.

The J gene is TRBJ1-4, the V gene TRBV18; D perhaps matches TRBD1 (5 bases). Germline assignment: CDR1 KGHSH and CDR2 LQKENI. The V gene lost 3 bases and the J gene lost 0 bases, with 11 bases spanning the gap. The CDR3 is made up of 16 amino acids. This CDR3 reads CASSPRQLATNEKLFF. As DNA, the CDR3 is TGTGCCAGCTCACCCCGACAGCTTGCAACTAATGAAAAACTGTTTTTT.

The CDR3 DNA is TGTGCCAGCAGCTCGGGCGTGAGGACTACTAACTATGGCTACACCTTC. Its protein product is CASSSGVRTTNYGYTF. The chain has TRBV5-5 and TRBJ1-2; no clear D gene. The V gene's germline CDR1 is SGHKS and CDR2 YYEKEE (reference sequence). Trimming cost V 3 bases and J 0 bases, with 15 bases left between them. The CDR3 has 16 amino acids. The full variable domain, in which reference TRBV5-5 and TRBJ1-2 provide the parts outside the CDR3, is DAGVTQSPTHLIKTRGQQVTLRCSPISGHKSVSWYQQVLGQGPQFIFQYYEKEERGRGNFPDRFSARQFPNYSSELNVNALLLGDSALYLCASSSGVRTTNYGYTFGSGTRLTVV.

The rearrangement links TRBV2 to TRBJ1-5; weak D call: TRBD1 (6 bases). Per germline, CDR1 SNHLY and CDR2 FYNNEI. V was shortened by 8 bases and J by 7 bases, with 18 bases between the two germline ends. The CDR3 length is 14 residues. For the CDR3, the DNA is TGTGCCAGCGGGGGCGGGGACATTGAGCAGCCCCAGCATTTT. Translation gives CASGGGDIEQPQHF.